The 19 T cell receptor beta chains listed next were all sequenced from one sample in a study of T cell responses to AZD1222 COVID-19 vaccine. Produced via immunoSEQ multiplex PCR; TCRdb's table is partial and in-frame only. Among 90,000 to 150,000 clones listed, about 87% were seen once. Source: peripheral blood, taken on day 0 of AZD1222 vaccination. These receptors were taken from an adult in good health.

V is TRBV30 and J is TRBJ2-1; TRBD1 aligns across 8 bases. CDR3 size: 12 residues. Germline values: CDR1 GTSNPN, CDR2 SVGIG (reference sequence). Germline trimming cut 5 bases from V and 7 bases from J; bases unmatched to any gene: 4. CDR3 in amino acids: CAWPDRENEQFF. The CDR3 DNA follows: TGTGCCTGGCCGGACAGGGAAAATGAGCAGTTCTTC.

This clone was seen a single time. This chain joins TRBV14 and TRBJ2-7; 7 bases fit TRBD2. Germline V gives CDR1 SGHDN, CDR2 FVKESK. V dropped 5 bases and J dropped 8; count of bases not matched to a gene: 6. The CDR3 runs to 12 residues. The CDR3 region is CASSIGGGKQYF. In DNA form, the CDR3 reads TGTGCCAGCAGCATTGGCGGGGGTAAGCAGTACTTC. The entire variable domain, with the rest obtained from reference TRBV14 and TRBJ2-7, is as follows: EAGVTQFPSHSVIEKGQTVTLRCDPISGHDNLYWYRRVMGKEIKFLLHFVKESKQDESGMPNNRFLAERTGGTYSTLKVQPAELEDSGVYFCASSIGGGKQYFGPGTRLTVT.

This chain connects TRBV7-2 to TRBJ1-5, with D perhaps TRBD1 (5 bases). This CDR3 is built from 15 residues. Trimming stripped 5 bases from V and 2 bases from J, with 13 bases between. CDR1 is SGHTA and CDR2 is FQGNSA in the germline V gene. Here the CDR3 DNA reads TGTGCCAGCAGCCGCGGCCCGGGGGGCAATCAGCCCCAGCATTTT. It encodes CASSRGPGGNQPQHF.

This clone has just a few counts. The chain is built from TRBV28 and TRBJ1-1; D ambiguous. The germline CDR1 and CDR2 sequences are MDHEN and SYDVKM. The V and J ends lost 3 bases and 3 bases respectively, with 14 bases between them. This CDR3 region has 15 residues. The CDR3 DNA reads as TGTGCCAGCAGTTTTCGAAATTGGGGAGACACTGAAGCTTTCTTT. It yields the protein CASSFRNWGDTEAFF.

This clone has only a few counts. The chain carries TRBV30 and TRBJ1-5; D might be TRBD1 (5 bases). The CDR3 covers 13 residues. The germline gives CDR1 GTSNPN, CDR2 SVGIG (reference sequence). Trimming removed 0 bases at V and 9 bases at J, with 12 bases between. CDR3 in DNA: TGTGCCTGGAGTGTCGGGGCTCCCCGGCCCCAGCATTTT. Its protein product is CAWSVGAPRPQHF.

The chain has TRBV3-1 (or the pseudogene TRBV3-2) and TRBJ2-1; the D gene is possibly TRBD1 (6 bases). Trimming pared 3 bases from V and 4 bases from J, leaving 19 bases between. This CDR3 contains 17 residues. In germline, CDR1 is LGHDT, CDR2 YNNKEL (reference sequence). In DNA form, the CDR3 reads TGTGCCAGCAGCCATTGGGGGCGCCAGGGTGGGTACAATGAGCAGTTCTTC. Residues: CASSHWGRQGGYNEQFF.

V is TRBV30 and J is TRBJ2-4, with TRBD1 identical over 8 bases. Trimming at V came to 3 bases and at J to 8 bases, leaving 6 bases not matched to a gene. Per the germline V gene, CDR1 is GTSNPN and CDR2 is SVGIG (reference sequence). The CDR3 loop spans 13 amino acids. CDR3: CAWSPGTGYIQYF. The CDR3 coding sequence is TGTGCCTGGAGCCCAGGGACAGGTTACATTCAGTACTTC.

Only a few counts were recorded for this clone. This specimen includes other DNA sequences encoding the same CDR3. The gene calls are TRBV7-3 and TRBJ1-1; tentative D call: TRBD1 (5 bases). The CDR3 extends over 13 amino acids. In germline, CDR1 is SGHTA, CDR2 FQGTGA. V lost 2 bases to trimming and J lost 1 base, with 5 bases between them. Here the CDR3 reads CASSLQGNTEAFF. In DNA, the CDR3 is TGTGCCAGCAGCTTACAGGGGAACACTGAAGCTTTCTTT.

This clone was detected only once. The chain has TRBV28 and TRBJ1-3; D remains ambiguous. The CDR3 extends over 15 amino acids. Germline V CDR1 and CDR2: MDHEN, SYDVKM. Trimming cost V 2 bases and J 0 bases, with 8 bases left between them. CDR3 loop: CASSLMASSGNTIYF. The DNA for the CDR3 is TGTGCCAGCAGTTTAATGGCAAGCTCTGGAAACACCATATATTTT.

This sequence joins TRBV5-1 and TRBJ2-6, with a weak D call TRBD1 (5 bases). V lost 0 bases, J lost 2 bases, and 9 bases lay in between. Germline V CDR1 and CDR2: SGHRS, YFSETQ. This CDR3 is 16 amino acids long. The CDR3 DNA follows: TGCGCCAGCAGCTTGGTAGGGGCACCTGGGGCCAACGTCCTGACTTTC. This sequence encodes CASSLVGAPGANVLTF.

This clone was found once. The V gene is TRBV3-1 (or the pseudogene TRBV3-2), the J gene TRBJ1-3; D not certain. Germline V CDR1 and CDR2: LGHDT, YNNKEL (reference sequence). V was trimmed by 0 bases and J by 4 bases, leaving 7 bases between them. This CDR3 spans 14 amino acids. Here the CDR3 reads CASSQDDLGNTIYF. CDR3 bases: TGTGCCAGCAGCCAAGATGACCTAGGAAACACCATATATTTT.

CDR3 sequence reads: CASSLGAQETQYF. Here the CDR3 DNA reads TGTGCCAGCAGCTTGGGGGCCCAAGAGACCCAGTACTTC. The rearrangement links TRBV5-6 to TRBJ2-5; no clear D gene. The CDR3 covers 13 residues. V was shortened by 0 bases and J by 1 base, with 4 bases between the two germline ends. The V gene's germline CDR1 is SGHDT and CDR2 YYEEEE. The variable domain in full, with the rest retrieved from reference TRBV5-6 and TRBJ2-5, is DAGVTQSPTHLIKTRGQQVTLRCSPKSGHDTVSWYQQALGQGPQFIFQYYEEEERQRGNFPDRFSGHQFPNYSSELNVNALLLGDSALYLCASSLGAQETQYFGPGTRLLVL.

The rearrangement links TRBV19 to TRBJ1-5; D is undetermined. CDR3 length: 12 residues. Germline lookup yields CDR1 LNHDA and CDR2 SQIVND (reference sequence). Trimming shortened V by 6 bases and J by 7 bases, and 10 bases separated the two germline ends. The CDR3 DNA reads TGTGCCAGTAGCCTCCCCCCCCAGCCCCAGCATTTT. Amino acid sequence: CASSLPPQPQHF.

The chain combines TRBV27 with TRBJ1-1, with no clear D. Trimming removed 2 bases from V and 1 base from J, with 20 bases in between. In germline, CDR1 is MNHEY, CDR2 SMNVEV (reference sequence). The CDR3 length is 18 residues. The DNA of the CDR3 is TGTGCCAGCAGTTTAATGCTCGGCACGGACGTCCAGAACACTGAAGCTTTCTTT. Translation: CASSLMLGTDVQNTEAFF.

The J gene is TRBJ1-1, the V gene TRBV18; D uncertain. CDR1 is KGHSH and CDR2 is LQKENI in the germline V gene. The CDR3 spans 15 residues. Trimming left V 1 base short and J 1 base short, with 10 bases between. The CDR3 nucleotides read TGTGCCAGCTCACCACTCCCCGTCCAGAACACTGAAGCTTTCTTT. The encoded protein is CASSPLPVQNTEAFF.

The V gene is TRBV12-3 or TRBV12-4, the J gene TRBJ1-2; 8 nucleotides line up with TRBD1. V shed 1 base and J 6 bases; nucleotides not matched to a gene: 1. This CDR3 contains 13 residues. The CDR3 protein is CASSLGRGHGYTF. The CDR3 DNA sequence: TGTGCCAGCAGTTTAGGCAGGGGGCATGGCTACACCTTC.

The chain combines TRBV6-5 with TRBJ2-7; 10 nucleotides line up with TRBD2. Germline V gene sequence: CDR1 MNHEY, CDR2 SVGAGI. The CDR3 spans 15 residues. J was trimmed by 2 bases and V by 6 bases; bases with no gene match: 7. The CDR3 DNA reads TGTGCCAGCAGCCGCGGACTAGCGGCTACCTACGAGCAGTACTTC. This encodes CASSRGLAATYEQYF.

V is TRBV30 and J is TRBJ2-7; no definite D call. V gave up 2 bases and J gave up 1 base, with 6 bases separating them. Germline V lookup: CDR1 GTSNPN, CDR2 SVGIG (reference sequence). This CDR3 has 12 amino acids. The CDR3 sequence is CAWSQWSYEQYF. CDR3 DNA sequence: TGTGCCTGGAGTCAGTGGTCCTACGAGCAGTACTTC.

This clone was recorded once. The V gene is TRBV5-1, the J gene TRBJ1-2; TRBD1 matches 7 bases. Germline trimming cut 4 bases from V and 4 bases from J; bases unmatched to any gene: 7. The CDR3 loop spans 14 amino acids. Germline CDR1 and CDR2: SGHRS and YFSETQ. CDR3 amino acids: CASSPQGVIYGYTF. The CDR3 nucleotides are TGCGCCAGCAGCCCCCAGGGGGTGATCTATGGCTACACCTTC.